This TCR beta chain came from a study of T-cell reconstitution after alpha-beta-depleted transplantation in children. This clonotype appeared many times. Using unique molecular identifiers, the investigators prepared the TCRbeta library. Each CDR3 protein gets one entry after TCRdb re-called the PCR reads with MiXCR. The table includes 360,000 or so distinct CDR3 sequences, 20% detected once. The CDR3 extends over 14 amino acids. The germline V gene encodes CDR1 MNHEY and CDR2 SVGAGI. Deletions cut 2 bases from V and 8 bases from J, with 12 bases between. The source of this sequence is a human donor who donated a stem cell graft to a child with acute myeloid leukemia. This chain links TRBV6-5 with TRBJ1-4; D remains ambiguous. Sequenced material: PBMCs from the stem cell graft donor, taken from the stem cell graft. CDR3 sequence: CASSYDRGSEKLFF. In DNA, the CDR3 is TGTGCCAGCAGTTACGATCGGGGTTCGGAAAAACTGTTTTTT.